The rows below give T cell receptor beta chains drawn from one sample of a study of blood T cell repertoires in COVID-19. The method was immunoSEQ multiplex PCR; TCRdb's version includes in-frame clones alone and lacks a portion of them. The data show hundreds of thousands of clones, approximately 90% seen once. Sequenced sample: PBMCs or T cells enriched from blood (not recorded which). Every receptor here comes from a man aged 30 to 39 who had recovered from COVID-19. The CDR3 runs from the conserved cysteine through the conserved F or W. The order of the fields is clone size, J gene, D gene, V gene, CDR3 DNA, CDR3 protein. D genes are given only for firm matches. A clone size is listed for some rows: how often the clone was seen (once, few, many), or a class if it is expanded.

size: NA
J: TRBJ2-7
D: TRBD1
V: TRBV12-3/TRBV12-4
DNA: TGTGCCAGCAGGGTGGGGACAGACTACGAGCAGTACTTC
CDR3: CASRVGTDYEQYF

size: NA
J: TRBJ1-1
D: NA
V: TRBV6-4
DNA: TGTGCCAGCAGTGACTCGGGGGACTTTAAGAACACTGAAGCTTTCTTT
CDR3: CASSDSGDFKNTEAFF

size: NA
J: TRBJ1-1
D: NA
V: TRBV6-5
DNA: TGTGCCAGCAGGTCGAGAACAGTAAACACTGAAGCTTTCTTT
CDR3: CASRSRTVNTEAFF

size: once
J: TRBJ2-1
D: TRBD2
V: TRBV10-1
DNA: TGCGCCAGCAGTGGCAGGGGGTTGCTAGCGGGATTTTGCAATGAGCAGTTCTTC
CDR3: CASSGRGLLAGFCNEQFF

size: NA
J: TRBJ1-5
D: TRBD1
V: TRBV27
DNA: TGTGCCAGCAGCCTGACAGGGATTAGCAATCAGCCCCAGCATTTT
CDR3: CASSLTGISNQPQHF

size: NA
J: TRBJ2-1
D: NA
V: TRBV24-1
DNA: TGTGCCACCAGTGACCCCCGGACATCCCAGAGCTCCTACAATGAGCAGTTCTTC
CDR3: CATSDPRTSQSSYNEQFF

size: NA
J: TRBJ2-3
D: NA
V: TRBV5-6
DNA: TGTGCCAGCACCACTACTAACTCGGATACGCAGTATTTT
CDR3: CASTTTNSDTQYF

size: NA
J: TRBJ1-1
D: NA
V: TRBV19
DNA: TGTGCCAGTATAGGAAGGGGGTCGAACACTGAAGCTTTCTTT
CDR3: CASIGRGSNTEAFF

size: NA
J: TRBJ2-7
D: TRBD1
V: TRBV27
DNA: TGTGCCAGCAGTCCAGGGACAGGGGGCTACGAGCAGTACTTC
CDR3: CASSPGTGGYEQYF

size: NA
J: TRBJ2-1
D: NA
V: TRBV12-3/TRBV12-4
DNA: TGTGCCAGCAGTTTTAGCGAGTATGAGCAGTTCTTC
CDR3: CASSFSEYEQFF

size: NA
J: TRBJ1-1
D: NA
V: TRBV5-1
DNA: TGCGCCAGCAGCTTGGACTGGGCAGGGGCTTTCGCTGAAGCTTTCTTT
CDR3: CASSLDWAGAFAEAFF

size: NA
J: TRBJ2-2
D: TRBD2
V: TRBV7-9
DNA: TGTGCCAGCAGCTTAGAGACTAGCGCTAACACCGGGGAGCTGTTTTTT
CDR3: CASSLETSANTGELFF

size: NA
J: TRBJ1-1
D: NA
V: TRBV5-1
DNA: TGCGCCAGCAGCTTGGCGGCAGGGCTGGATACTGAAGCTTTCTTT
CDR3: CASSLAAGLDTEAFF

size: NA
J: TRBJ2-1
D: NA
V: TRBV12-3/TRBV12-4
DNA: TGTGCCAGCGGAGCGACCCACAATGAGCAGTTCTTC
CDR3: CASGATHNEQFF

size: NA
J: TRBJ1-1
D: NA
V: TRBV5-4
DNA: TGTGCCAGCAGCTTGGGGGGGGTGAACACTGAAGCTTTCTTT
CDR3: CASSLGGVNTEAFF

size: NA
J: TRBJ1-3
D: NA
V: TRBV30
DNA: TGTGCCTGGAGGCTACGGTCGGGAAACACCATATATTTT
CDR3: CAWRLRSGNTIYF

size: once
J: TRBJ2-7
D: TRBD2
V: TRBV7-9
DNA: TGTGCCAGCAGCTTACTAGCGGGAGGTTACGAGCAGTACTTC
CDR3: CASSLLAGGYEQYF

size: NA
J: TRBJ1-2
D: NA
V: TRBV19
DNA: TGTGCCAGTAGTACCCCAGGACAGAACAACTATGGCTACACCTTC
CDR3: CASSTPGQNNYGYTF

size: NA
J: TRBJ1-3
D: NA
V: TRBV3-1/TRBV3-2
DNA: TGTGCCAGCAGCTCAGTCGGGGGTACTGGAAACACCATATATTTT
CDR3: CASSSVGGTGNTIYF

size: NA
J: TRBJ1-3
D: TRBD1
V: TRBV28
DNA: TGTGCCAGCATTGAGCAGGGGGCTCCGGGAACCATATATTTT
CDR3: CASIEQGAPGTIYF

size: NA
J: TRBJ1-2
D: TRBD1
V: TRBV6-5
DNA: TGTGCCAGCAGTCGAGGGGGGACAGGGAATCATGGCTACACCTTC
CDR3: CASSRGGTGNHGYTF

size: NA
J: TRBJ2-2
D: TRBD2
V: TRBV10-3
DNA: TGTGCCATCAGTGATCAAGCGGGAGAGGCCGGGGAGCTGTTTTTT
CDR3: CAISDQAGEAGELFF

size: NA
J: TRBJ2-5
D: TRBD1
V: TRBV19
DNA: TGTGCCAGTAGTATAACAGGGGGCCGAGAGACCCAGTACTTC
CDR3: CASSITGGRETQYF

size: NA
J: TRBJ1-5
D: NA
V: TRBV12-5
DNA: TGTGCTAGTGGCTTTGCCGGGGTCGGTAATCAGCCCCAGCATTTT
CDR3: CASGFAGVGNQPQHF

size: few
J: TRBJ2-1
D: TRBD2
V: TRBV15
DNA: TGTGCCACCAGTCCCGGGACTAGCGGGAGCCATGAGCAGTTCTTC
CDR3: CATSPGTSGSHEQFF

size: NA
J: TRBJ1-2
D: NA
V: TRBV3-1/TRBV3-2
DNA: TGCGCCCGCAGCCACGGGGTGGGGGGGCTTGTCTATGGCTACACCTTC
CDR3: CARSHGVGGLVYGYTF

size: NA
J: TRBJ2-3
D: NA
V: TRBV30
DNA: TGTGCCTGGACTGGGGCTAACCCTTTTAGCACAGATACGCAGTATTTT
CDR3: CAWTGANPFSTDTQYF

size: NA
J: TRBJ2-6
D: NA
V: TRBV24-1
DNA: TGTGCCACCAGTGATTCGCCGGTTAGCTCTGGGGCCAACGTCCTGACTTTC
CDR3: CATSDSPVSSGANVLTF

size: NA
J: TRBJ2-3
D: TRBD2
V: TRBV6-1
DNA: TGTGCCAGCAGTGAAGCGTGGACTAGCGGTGACACGCAGTATTTT
CDR3: CASSEAWTSGDTQYF

size: NA
J: TRBJ1-5
D: NA
V: TRBV18
DNA: TGTGCCAGCTCACCAGACAGCCATCAGCCCCAGCATTTT
CDR3: CASSPDSHQPQHF

size: NA
J: TRBJ1-1
D: NA
V: TRBV3-1/TRBV3-2
DNA: TGTGCCAGCAGCCAAGTTGGAGGGACTGAAGCTTTCTTT
CDR3: CASSQVGGTEAFF

size: NA
J: TRBJ2-7
D: TRBD2
V: TRBV28
DNA: TGTGCCAGCAGTCCCCCTGGCGGGAGCTCCTACGAGCAGTACTTC
CDR3: CASSPPGGSSYEQYF

size: NA
J: TRBJ1-1
D: TRBD1
V: TRBV10-3
DNA: TGTGCCGCGACAGGGGGCGCGGACACTGAAGCTTTCTTT
CDR3: CAATGGADTEAFF

size: NA
J: TRBJ2-5
D: TRBD1
V: TRBV7-9
DNA: TGTGCCTGTGGGACAGGTCAAGAGACCCAGTACTTC
CDR3: CACGTGQETQYF

size: NA
J: TRBJ1-2
D: NA
V: TRBV7-9
DNA: TGTGCCAGCAGCCGGGGGGGCTTCTTAAACTATGGCTACACCTTC
CDR3: CASSRGGFLNYGYTF

size: NA
J: TRBJ2-7
D: TRBD2
V: TRBV9
DNA: TGTGCCAGCAGCGTAGGGGCAGCGGGAAGATCCTACGAGCAGTACTTC
CDR3: CASSVGAAGRSYEQYF

size: NA
J: TRBJ2-7
D: NA
V: TRBV19
DNA: TGTGCCAGTAGTATCGGGAGTCTGAGCTACGAGCAGTACTTC
CDR3: CASSIGSLSYEQYF

size: NA
J: TRBJ1-2
D: NA
V: TRBV28
DNA: TGTGCCACCGGGCCGGAGGGTAACTATGGCTACACCTTC
CDR3: CATGPEGNYGYTF